Each of the 6 T cell receptor beta chains below was sequenced from the same sample in a study of blood T cell repertoires in COVID-19. TCRdb keeps only in-frame clones here, not all; method: immunoSEQ multiplex PCR. This table has about 97,000 clones, more than 75% appearing once. The sequencing input was peripheral blood. These receptors were collected from a man in his fifties with active or convalescent COVID-19.

This chain joins TRBV5-5 and TRBJ2-3; D is perhaps TRBD1 (6 bases). The CDR3 runs to 14 residues. V was clipped by 4 bases and J by 8 bases, with 17 bases between them. CDR1 SGHKS and CDR2 YYEKEE come from the germline V gene (reference sequence). In DNA form, the CDR3 reads TGTGCCAGCAGCCCCAAACAGGGTAAGGGTACGCAGTATTTT. Its translation is CASSPKQGKGTQYF.

The J gene is TRBJ1-4, the V gene TRBV2; D is unresolved. Trimming took 2 bases from V and 8 from J, leaving 12 bases between them. This CDR3 is built from 14 residues. The germline CDR1 and CDR2 sequences are SNHLY and FYNNEI. The DNA for the CDR3 is TGTGCCAGCAGTGAACAAGGACCGGGAGAAAAACTGTTTTTT. Protein product: CASSEQGPGEKLFF.

The chain couples TRBV20-1 to TRBJ1-6; possibly TRBD1 for D (5 bases). The germline V and J ends were trimmed by 3 bases and 6 bases, with 15 bases remaining between them. The CDR3 consists of 15 residues. CDR1 is DFQATT and CDR2 is SNEGSKA in the germline V gene (reference sequence). The CDR3 coding sequence is TGCAGTGCTAGTGTCCAGGGCCGAAGTAATTCACCCCTCCACTTT. This codes for CSASVQGRSNSPLHF.

This clone has more than one count but fewer than ten. V and J are TRBV18 and TRBJ1-5, with a weak D call TRBD1 (6 bases). V gave up 2 bases and J gave up 1 base, with 18 bases separating them. The CDR3 covers 18 residues. Germline V gene sequence: CDR1 KGHSH, CDR2 LQKENI. CDR3 nucleotide sequence: TGTGCCAGCTCACCATTTAGGACAGTGGACGAGAGCAATCAGCCCCAGCATTTT. Its translation: CASSPFRTVDESNQPQHF.

The chain couples TRBV5-4 to TRBJ2-7; D may be TRBD1 (5 bases). CDR3 length: 16 amino acids. V lost 0 bases and J lost 2, with 15 bases in between. The germline V gene has CDR1 SGHNT and CDR2 YYREEE (reference sequence). CDR3 in amino acids: CASSLDTGQGPYEQYV. The CDR3 coding sequence is TGTGCCAGCAGCTTGGACACTGGGCAGGGCCCCTACGAGCAGTACGTC.

The chain combines TRBV6-1 with TRBJ2-5, with D perhaps matching TRBD1 (8 bases). Germline CDR1 is MNHNS and CDR2 is SASEGT. There are 17 residues in the CDR3. V dropped 0 bases and J dropped 5 bases, with 19 bases sitting between them. The CDR3 DNA follows: TGTGCCAGCAGTGAAGCGCGGGGGACAGGAGAAAGGGAGACCCAGTACTTC. Translated, it gives CASSEARGTGERETQYF.